This T cell receptor beta chain comes out of a study of somatic mutations in cytotoxic T cells in rheumatoid arthritis. Study-wide results and caveats: The antigen targets of the expanded CD8+ clones were unknown. Of more than 60 patients, 8 or 9 had a largest CD8+ clone that exceeded 20% of CD8+ cells.

Details on this clone: Antigen specificity is unknown.

Here immunoSEQ multiplex PCR was the method, and the copy in TCRdb shows in-frame clones only, minus some. The table lists around 20,000 clones, 70% to 90% of them singletons. The CDR3 sequence is 15 residues long. Germline CDR1 is MNHNS and CDR2 is SASEGT. The ends were cut back, 4 bases at V and 0 bases at J, with 9 bases in the middle. The sequence was collected from an adult with rheumatoid arthritis. J is TRBJ1-4 and V is TRBV6-1; D remains ambiguous. Material: CD8+ T cells sorted from blood. The CDR3 reads CASSGYVATNEKLFF. CDR3 sequence (DNA): TGTGCCAGCAGTGGTTACGTTGCAACTAATGAAAAACTGTTTTTT.